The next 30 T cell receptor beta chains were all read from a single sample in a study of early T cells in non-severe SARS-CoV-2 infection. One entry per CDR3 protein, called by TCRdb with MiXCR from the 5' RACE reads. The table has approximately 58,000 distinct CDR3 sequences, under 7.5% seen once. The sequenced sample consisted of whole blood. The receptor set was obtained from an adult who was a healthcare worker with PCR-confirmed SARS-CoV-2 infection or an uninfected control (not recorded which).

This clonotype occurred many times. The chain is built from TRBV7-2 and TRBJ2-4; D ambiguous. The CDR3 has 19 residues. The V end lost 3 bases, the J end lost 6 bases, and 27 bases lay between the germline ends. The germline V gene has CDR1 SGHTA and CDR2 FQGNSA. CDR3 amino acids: CASSFLVLRPQTEPNIQYF. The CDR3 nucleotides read TGTGCCAGCAGCTTTTTGGTCCTTCGACCCCAAACGGAACCAAACATTCAGTACTTC. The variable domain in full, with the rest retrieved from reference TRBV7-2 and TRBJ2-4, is GAGVSQSPSNKVTEKGKDVELRCDPISGHTALYWYRQSLGQGLEFLIYFQGNSAPDKSGLPSDRFSAERTGGSVSTLTIQRTQQEDSAVYLCASSFLVLRPQTEPNIQYFGAGTRLSVL.

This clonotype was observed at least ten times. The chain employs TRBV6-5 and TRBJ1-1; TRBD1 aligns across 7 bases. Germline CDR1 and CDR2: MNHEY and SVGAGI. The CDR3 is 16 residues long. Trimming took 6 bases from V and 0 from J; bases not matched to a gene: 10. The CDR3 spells CASRVKGAGMNTEAFF. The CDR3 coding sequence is TGTGCCAGCAGGGTTAAGGGGGCGGGGATGAACACTGAAGCTTTCTTT.

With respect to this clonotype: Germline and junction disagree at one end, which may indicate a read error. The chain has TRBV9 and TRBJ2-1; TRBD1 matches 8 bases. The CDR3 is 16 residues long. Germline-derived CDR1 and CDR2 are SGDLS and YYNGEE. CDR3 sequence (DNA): TGTGCCAGCAGAGCTCCGGCCGGGACAGGTTACAATGAGCAGATCTTC. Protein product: CASRAPAGTGYNEQIF.

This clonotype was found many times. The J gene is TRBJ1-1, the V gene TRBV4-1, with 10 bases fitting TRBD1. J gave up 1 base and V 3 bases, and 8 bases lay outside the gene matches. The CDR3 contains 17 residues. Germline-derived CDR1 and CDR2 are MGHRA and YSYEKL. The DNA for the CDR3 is TGCGCCAGCAGCCACGTCCCGGGACAGGGGCGGAACACTGAAGCTTTCTTT. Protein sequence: CASSHVPGQGRNTEAFF.

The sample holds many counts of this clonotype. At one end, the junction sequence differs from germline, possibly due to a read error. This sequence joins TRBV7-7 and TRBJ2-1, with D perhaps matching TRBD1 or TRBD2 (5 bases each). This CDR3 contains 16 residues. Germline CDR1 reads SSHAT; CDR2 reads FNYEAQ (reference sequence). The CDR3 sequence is CASSPGFQGVLNEQFF. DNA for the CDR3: TGTGCTAGCAGCCCGGGGTTCCAAGGGGTACTCAATGAGCAGTTCTTC.

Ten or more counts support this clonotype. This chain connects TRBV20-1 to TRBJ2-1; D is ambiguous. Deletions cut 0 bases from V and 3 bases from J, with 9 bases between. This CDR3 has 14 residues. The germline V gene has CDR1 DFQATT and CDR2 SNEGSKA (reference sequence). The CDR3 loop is CSARDGPLYNEQFF. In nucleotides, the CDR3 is TGCAGTGCTAGAGACGGACCTCTCTACAATGAGCAGTTCTTC.

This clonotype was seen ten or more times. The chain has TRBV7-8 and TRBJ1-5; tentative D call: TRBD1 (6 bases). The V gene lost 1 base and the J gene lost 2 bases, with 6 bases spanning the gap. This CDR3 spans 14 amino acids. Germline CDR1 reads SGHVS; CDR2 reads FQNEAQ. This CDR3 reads CASSLEGGNQPQHF. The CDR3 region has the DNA TGTGCCAGCAGCTTAGAGGGGGGCAATCAGCCCCAGCATTTT.

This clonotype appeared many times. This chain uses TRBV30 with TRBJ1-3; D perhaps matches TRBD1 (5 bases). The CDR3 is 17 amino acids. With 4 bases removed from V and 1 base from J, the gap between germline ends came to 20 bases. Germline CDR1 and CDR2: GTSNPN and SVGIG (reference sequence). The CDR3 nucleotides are TGTGCCTGGAAGGCCGGGGCACAGTTGAGTTCTGGAAACACCATATATTTT. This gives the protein CAWKAGAQLSSGNTIYF.

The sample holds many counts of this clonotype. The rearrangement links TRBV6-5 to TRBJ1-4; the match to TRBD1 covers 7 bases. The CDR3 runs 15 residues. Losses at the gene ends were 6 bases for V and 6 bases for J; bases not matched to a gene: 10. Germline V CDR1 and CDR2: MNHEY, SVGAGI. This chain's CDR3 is CASSRTGFGDEKLFF. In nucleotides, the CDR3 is TGTGCCAGCAGCCGGACAGGTTTCGGGGATGAAAAACTGTTTTTT.

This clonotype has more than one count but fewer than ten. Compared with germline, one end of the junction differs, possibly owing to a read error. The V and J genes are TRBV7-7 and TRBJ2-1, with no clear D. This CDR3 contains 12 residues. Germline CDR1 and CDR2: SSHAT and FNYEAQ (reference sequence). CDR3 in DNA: TGTGCTAGCAGCCAAGGATCCGGTGAGCAGTTCTTC. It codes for CASSQGSGEQFF. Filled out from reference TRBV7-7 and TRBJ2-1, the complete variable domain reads GAGVSQSPRYKVTKRGQDVTLRCDPISSHATLYWYQQALGQGPEFLTYFNYEAQPDKSGLPSDRFSAERPEGSISTLTIQRTEQRDSAMYRCASSQGSGEQFFGPGTRLTVL.

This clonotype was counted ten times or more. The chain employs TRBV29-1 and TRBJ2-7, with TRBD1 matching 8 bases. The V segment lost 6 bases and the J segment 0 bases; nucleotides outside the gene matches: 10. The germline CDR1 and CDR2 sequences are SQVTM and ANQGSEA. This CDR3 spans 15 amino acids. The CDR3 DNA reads TGCAGCGTCACCGCAGGGACAGGAAGCTCCTACGAGCAGTACTTC. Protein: CSVTAGTGSSYEQYF.

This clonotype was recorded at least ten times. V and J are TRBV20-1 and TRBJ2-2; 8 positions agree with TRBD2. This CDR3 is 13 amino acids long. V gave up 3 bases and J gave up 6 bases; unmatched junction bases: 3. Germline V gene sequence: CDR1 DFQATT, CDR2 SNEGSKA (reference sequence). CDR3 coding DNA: TGCAGTGCTAGGACGGGGGGGCCCGGGGAGCTGTTTTTT. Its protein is CSARTGGPGELFF.

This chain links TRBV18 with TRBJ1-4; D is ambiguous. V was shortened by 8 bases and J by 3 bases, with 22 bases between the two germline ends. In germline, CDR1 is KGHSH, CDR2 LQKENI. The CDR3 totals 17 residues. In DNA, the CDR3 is TGTGCCAGCAGCTCGGACGTCCCGGGATCATCTAATGAAAAACTGTTTTTT. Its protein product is CASSSDVPGSSNEKLFF.

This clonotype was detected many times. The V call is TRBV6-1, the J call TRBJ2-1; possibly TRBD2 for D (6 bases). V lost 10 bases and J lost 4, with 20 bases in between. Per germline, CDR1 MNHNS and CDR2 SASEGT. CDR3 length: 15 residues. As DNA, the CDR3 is TGTGCCACTAAAGTCGGAGGGGTTCGGTACAATGAGCAGTTCTTC. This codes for CATKVGGVRYNEQFF.

The DNA of the CDR3 is TGTGCCAGCAGCCAACCCTACGAGCAGTACTTC. As protein: CASSQPYEQYF. V is TRBV11-2 and J is TRBJ2-7, with D uncertain. V was clipped by 5 bases and J by 2 bases, with 4 bases between them. The CDR3 is 11 amino acids. Germline-derived CDR1 and CDR2 are SGHAT and FQNNGV.

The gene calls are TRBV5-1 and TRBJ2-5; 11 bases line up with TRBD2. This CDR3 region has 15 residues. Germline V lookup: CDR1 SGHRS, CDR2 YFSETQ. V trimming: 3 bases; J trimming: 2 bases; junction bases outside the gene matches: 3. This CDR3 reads CASSSTSGAQETQYF. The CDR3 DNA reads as TGCGCCAGCAGCTCGACTAGCGGGGCTCAAGAGACCCAGTACTTC.

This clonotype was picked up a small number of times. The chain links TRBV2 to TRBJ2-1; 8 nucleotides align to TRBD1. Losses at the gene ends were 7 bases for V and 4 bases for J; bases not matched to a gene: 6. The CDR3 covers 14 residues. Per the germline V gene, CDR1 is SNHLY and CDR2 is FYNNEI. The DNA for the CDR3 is TGTGCCAGCACTAGGACAGGGATGTACAATGAGCAGTTCTTC. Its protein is CASTRTGMYNEQFF.

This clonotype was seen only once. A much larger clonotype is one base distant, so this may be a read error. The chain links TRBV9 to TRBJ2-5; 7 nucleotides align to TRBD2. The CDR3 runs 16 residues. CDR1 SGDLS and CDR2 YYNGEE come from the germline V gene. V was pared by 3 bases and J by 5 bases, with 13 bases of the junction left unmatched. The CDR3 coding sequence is TGTGCCAGCAGCGAGACCATAGTGGGGGGGATGGAGACCCAGTACTTC. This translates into CASSETIVGGMETQYF.

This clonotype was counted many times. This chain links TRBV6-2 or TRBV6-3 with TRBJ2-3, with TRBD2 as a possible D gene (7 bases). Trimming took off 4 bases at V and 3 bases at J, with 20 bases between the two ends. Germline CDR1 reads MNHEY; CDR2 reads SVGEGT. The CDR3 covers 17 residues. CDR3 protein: CASSSYEGGASTDTQYF. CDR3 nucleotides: TGTGCCAGCAGTTCCTACGAGGGGGGGGCTTCTACAGATACGCAGTATTTT.

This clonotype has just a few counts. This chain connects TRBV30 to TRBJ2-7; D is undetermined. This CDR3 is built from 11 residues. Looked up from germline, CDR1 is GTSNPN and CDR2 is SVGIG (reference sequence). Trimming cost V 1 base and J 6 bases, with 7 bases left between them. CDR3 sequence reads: CAWSGYSEQYF. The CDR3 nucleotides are TGTGCCTGGAGTGGCTACAGCGAGCAGTACTTC.

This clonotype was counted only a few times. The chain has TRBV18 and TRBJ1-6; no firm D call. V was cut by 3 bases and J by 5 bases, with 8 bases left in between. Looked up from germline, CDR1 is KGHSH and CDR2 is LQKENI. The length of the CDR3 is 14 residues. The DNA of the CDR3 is TGTGCCAGCTCACCTCGGCCCGATAATTCACCCCTCCACTTT. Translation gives CASSPRPDNSPLHF.

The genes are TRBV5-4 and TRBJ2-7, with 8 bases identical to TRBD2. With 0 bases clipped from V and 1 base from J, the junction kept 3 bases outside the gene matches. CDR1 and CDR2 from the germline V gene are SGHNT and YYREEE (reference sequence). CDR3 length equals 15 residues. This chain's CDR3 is CASSLGSGASYEQYF. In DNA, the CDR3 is TGTGCCAGCAGCTTGGGTAGCGGGGCTTCCTACGAGCAGTACTTC. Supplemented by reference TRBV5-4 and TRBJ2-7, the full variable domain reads ETGVTQSPTHLIKTRGQQVTLRCSSQSGHNTVSWYQQALGQGPQFIFQYYREEENGRGNFPPRFSGLQFPNYSSELNVNALELDDSALYLCASSLGSGASYEQYFGPGTRLTVT.

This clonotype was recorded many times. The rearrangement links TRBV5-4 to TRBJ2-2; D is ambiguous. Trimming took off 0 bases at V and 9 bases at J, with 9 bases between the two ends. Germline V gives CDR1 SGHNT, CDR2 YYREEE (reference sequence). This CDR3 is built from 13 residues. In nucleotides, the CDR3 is TGTGCCAGCAGCTTGGATATTAGTCGGGAGCTGTTTTTT. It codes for CASSLDISRELFF.

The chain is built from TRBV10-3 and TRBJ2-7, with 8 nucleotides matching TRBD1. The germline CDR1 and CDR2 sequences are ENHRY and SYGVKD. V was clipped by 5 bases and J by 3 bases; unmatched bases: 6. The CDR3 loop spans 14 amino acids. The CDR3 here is CAISPGTGNYEQYF. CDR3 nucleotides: TGTGCCATCAGTCCCGGGACAGGAAACTACGAGCAGTACTTC.

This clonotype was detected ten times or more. CDR3 nucleotide sequence: TGTGCCAGCAGCTTCCGGTATTGGGGAAATACTAACACTGAAGCTTTCTTT. Translation gives CASSFRYWGNTNTEAFF. The chain uses TRBV5-6 and TRBJ1-1, with D uncertain. CDR1 is SGHDT, CDR2 YYEEEE, per germline. V lost 2 bases to trimming and J lost 2 bases, with 19 bases between them. The length of the CDR3 is 17 residues.

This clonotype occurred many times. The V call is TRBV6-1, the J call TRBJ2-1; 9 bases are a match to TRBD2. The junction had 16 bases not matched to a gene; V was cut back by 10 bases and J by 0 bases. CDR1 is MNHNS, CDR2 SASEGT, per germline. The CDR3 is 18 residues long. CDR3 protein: CAIRVLAGTMSSYNEQFF. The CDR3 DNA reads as TGTGCCATCCGGGTTCTAGCGGGGACCATGAGCTCCTACAATGAGCAGTTCTTC.

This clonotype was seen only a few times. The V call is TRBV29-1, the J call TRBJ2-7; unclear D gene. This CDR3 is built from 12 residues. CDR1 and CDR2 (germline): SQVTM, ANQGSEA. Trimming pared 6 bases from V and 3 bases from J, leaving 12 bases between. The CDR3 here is CSVALDNYEQYF. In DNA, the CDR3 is TGCAGCGTCGCGCTAGATAACTACGAGCAGTACTTC.

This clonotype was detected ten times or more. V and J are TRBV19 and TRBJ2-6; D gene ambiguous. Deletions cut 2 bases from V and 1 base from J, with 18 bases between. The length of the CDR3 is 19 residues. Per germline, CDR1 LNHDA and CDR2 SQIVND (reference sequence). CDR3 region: CASSITLEGFSSGANVLTF. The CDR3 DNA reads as TGTGCCAGTAGTATAACCCTCGAAGGGTTTAGTTCTGGGGCCAACGTCCTGACTTTC.

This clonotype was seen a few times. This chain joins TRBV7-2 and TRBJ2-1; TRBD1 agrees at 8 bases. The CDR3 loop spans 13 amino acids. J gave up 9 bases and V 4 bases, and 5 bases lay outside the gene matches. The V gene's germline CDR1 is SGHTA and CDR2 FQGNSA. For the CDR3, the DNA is TGTGCCAGCAGCTATTACAGGGGGAGTGAGCAGTTCTTC. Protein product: CASSYYRGSEQFF.

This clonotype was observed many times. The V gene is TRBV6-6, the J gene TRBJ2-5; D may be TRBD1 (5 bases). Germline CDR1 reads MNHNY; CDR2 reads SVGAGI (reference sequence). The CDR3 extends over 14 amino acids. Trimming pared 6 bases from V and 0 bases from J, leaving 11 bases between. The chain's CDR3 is CASRQDSNQETQYF. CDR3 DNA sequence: TGTGCCAGCAGGCAAGACAGTAACCAAGAGACCCAGTACTTC.